This T cell receptor (beta chain) came from a study of shared clonotypes between healthy human individuals. Study-wide context: The donors, two women and a few men, were aged 18 to 49. Each donor contributed plates that comprised three CD4 naive, three CD4 memory, two CD8 naive and one CD8 memory.

TCRdb's copy holds only in-frame clones and misses some; the assay was immunoSEQ multiplex PCR. The data show approximately 650,000 clones, with over 95% seen just once and 0.11% held by the top ten. CD45RO-negative, CCR7-positively selected cells formed the naive CD8 fraction, excluding terminally differentiated effector memory CD45RA+ cells. All donors were Caucasian adults living in Nashville, Tennessee. General study points: It was the non-shared clonotypes that had lower generation probabilities than clonotypes shared by all four donors.

This clone was recorded once. Antigen unknown. Germline CDR1 reads MNHNS; CDR2 reads SASEGT. The CDR3 contains 13 residues. The chain carries TRBV6-1 and TRBJ2-5; a weak D match, TRBD1 (6 bases). The better agreement between TRBJ2-7 and the DNA end casts doubt on the J call. The source of this sequence is a woman aged 30 to 39 in good health. The sample was naive CD8+ T cells sorted from blood. This CDR3 reads CASSLGATYEQYF. The CDR3 DNA reads TGTGCCAGCAGTTTGGGGGCCACCTACGAGCAGTACTTC.